Described below is a single T cell receptor (beta chain) sequence and its context. The antigen is unknown. The primer mix had 60 Vbeta and 13 Jbeta primers. Sequenced by immunoSEQ multiplex PCR; TCRdb stores in-frame clones only, minus some. In the table there are some 150,000 clones, approximately 82% of which are singletons. CDR3 length: 13 amino acids. The V gene lost 4 bases and the J gene lost 4 bases, with 8 bases spanning the gap. Germline lookup yields CDR1 SNHLY and CDR2 FYNNEI. The entry originates in a study of cytomegalovirus exposure and HLA in healthy donors. Findings and limits, study-wide: There was a cluster of highly shared sequence variants that was likely a sequencing artifact. TCR beta V- and J-gene trimming, according to a later analysis, was linked to a missense DCLRE1C variant. Rarity marked most TCR sequences, yet some public TCRs occurred in many donors.

Specimen: PBMCs. This sequence originates from a young man in good health and CMV-seropositive. V usage is TRBV2 and J usage is TRBJ1-3; D call uncertain. The CDR3 protein is CASSAAEGNTIYF. CDR3 bases: TGTGCCAGCAGTGCGGCGGAAGGAAACACCATATATTTT.